A selection of T cell receptor beta chains follows, all from one sample in a study of vaccination and CD4 T cells after COVID-19. Their target antigens are unknown. TCRdb itself ran the PCR reads through MiXCR, one entry per CDR3 protein. The sample has approximately 9,400 distinct CDR3 sequences; about 69% are singletons. Sample: CD4+ T cells from blood, cultured in vitro. These TCRs come from a human donor who had recovered from COVID-19. The CDR3 runs from the conserved cysteine through the conserved F or W. The D gene is left open where the match is weak. Clone size is not always given. Where it is, it says once, few, many or a class for expanded clones.

D gene	V gene	clone size	J gene	CDR3 DNA	CDR3 protein
-	TRBV6-2/TRBV6-3	-	TRBJ1-2	TGTGCCAGCAGTCGAACGGGGAGGGGAAGAGGCTATGGCTACACCTTC	CASSRTGRGRGYGYTF
-	TRBV7-9	-	TRBJ1-2	TGCGCCAGCAGCCCTCCAGGTACTAGCTCTGGCTACACCTTC	CASSPPGTSSGYTF
-	TRBV20-1	-	TRBJ2-4	TGCAGTGCTACCAAGCTCGAGCTCTTAGCCAAAAACATTCAGTACTTC	CSATKLELLAKNIQYF
TRBD2	TRBV18	-	TRBJ2-3	TGTGCCAGCTCGCATCTAGCGGGGGGAAGCGATACGCAGTATTTT	CASSHLAGGSDTQYF
-	TRBV6-1	medium-sized	TRBJ2-1	TGTGCCAGCACCTCAAAGGTGGCGGATTCCTACAATGAGCAGTTCTTC	CASTSKVADSYNEQFF
-	TRBV6-5	-	TRBJ2-2	TGTGCCAGCAGTTACTCGACAGGGGCGGGAGCAAACACCGGGGAGCTGTTTTTT	CASSYSTGAGANTGELFF
-	TRBV6-2/TRBV6-3	-	TRBJ2-5	TGTGCCAGCAGTTACTCGATGGGGCGGGTCGAGGAAGAGACCCAGTACTTC	CASSYSMGRVEEETQYF
TRBD2	TRBV7-2	-	TRBJ2-1	TGTGCCAGCAGCCTAGAGGGACTAGCGGGAGGTATTGCGCAGTTCTTC	CASSLEGLAGGIAQFF
-	TRBV20-1	-	TRBJ1-5	TGCAGTGCTAGAAAGGCAGGCAATCAGCCCCAGCATTTT	CSARKAGNQPQHF
TRBD2	TRBV30	-	TRBJ2-1	TGTGCCTGGAGTCCTCGGACTAGCGGGAGAGGGAATGAGCAGTTCTTC	CAWSPRTSGRGNEQFF
-	TRBV7-2	-	TRBJ1-2	TGTGCCAGCAGCTTGAGGCCGGGGACTAACTATGGCTACACCTTC	CASSLRPGTNYGYTF
-	TRBV10-3	-	TRBJ1-1	TGTGCCATCAGTGAGACGGGGCAGGGTGACACTGAAGCTTTCTTT	CAISETGQGDTEAFF
-	TRBV24-1	-	TRBJ2-5	TGTGCCACCGGAGACAGCCCGCTAGAGACCCAGTACTTC	CATGDSPLETQYF
-	TRBV6-2/TRBV6-3	-	TRBJ1-1	TGTGCCAGCAGTTTCGGGCAGTATAGTGAAGCTTTCTTT	CASSFGQYSEAFF
-	TRBV27	-	TRBJ2-3	TGTGCCAGCAGAACCGGGACGACAGATACGCAGTATTTT	CASRTGTTDTQYF
-	TRBV7-2	-	TRBJ1-5	TGTGCCAGCAGCTTGGAGGCTAGGAGCAATCAGCCCCAGCATTTT	CASSLEARSNQPQHF
TRBD2	TRBV27	-	TRBJ2-1	TGTGCCAGCAGTTTAACACCTAGCGGGAGGAATGAGCAGTTCTTC	CASSLTPSGRNEQFF
-	TRBV28	-	TRBJ1-5	TGTGCCAGCAGTTTTGGATACAGCAGGTATAGCAATCAGCCCCAGCATTTT	CASSFGYSRYSNQPQHF
-	TRBV5-5	-	TRBJ2-5	TGTGCCAGCAGCTTGGAGGGGGGGACATTGTACCAAGAGACCCAGTACTTC	CASSLEGGTLYQETQYF
TRBD2	TRBV24-1	-	TRBJ2-1	TGTGCCACCTCTGTGACTAGCGGGAGGAATGAGCAGTTCTTC	CATSVTSGRNEQFF
-	TRBV6-1	few	TRBJ1-2	TGTGCCAGCAGTGAAGTGGGGCAGACTCGCTATGGCTACACCTTC	CASSEVGQTRYGYTF
TRBD1	TRBV7-8	once	TRBJ1-2	TGTGCCAGCAGCGTGGACAGGACCTATGGCTACACCTTC	CASSVDRTYGYTF
-	TRBV27	-	TRBJ2-5	TGTGCCAGCAGTTTATCGGAGGCCTACCGGGAAGAGACCCAGTACTTC	CASSLSEAYREETQYF
TRBD1	TRBV7-9	-	TRBJ1-1	TGTGCCAGCAGCCCCCGCGCTTCAGGGGGCAATGAAGCTTTCTTT	CASSPRASGGNEAFF
-	TRBV6-1	-	TRBJ1-5	TGTGCCAGCAGTGAAGGGTGGAGGGGTGATCAGCCCCAGCATTTT	CASSEGWRGDQPQHF
-	TRBV7-2	-	TRBJ2-5	TGTGCCAGCAGCTTAGCGAACCAAGAGACCCAGTACTTC	CASSLANQETQYF
-	TRBV11-3	few	TRBJ2-3	TGTGCCAGCAGCCAAACGCCGACTACAGATACGCAGTATTTT	CASSQTPTTDTQYF
-	TRBV6-5	-	TRBJ1-2	TGTGCCAGCAGTTATCGGGCACTGGATGGCTACACCTTC	CASSYRALDGYTF
-	TRBV4-2	-	TRBJ2-1	TGTGCCAGCAGCCGTAGGAGCAATGAGCAGTTCTTC	CASSRRSNEQFF
-	TRBV10-2	-	TRBJ2-3	TGCGCCAGCAGGGAAACTAGATTTAGCACAGATACGCAGTATTTT	CASRETRFSTDTQYF
-	TRBV19	-	TRBJ2-5	TGTGCCAGTAGTATCCTCCGGAGGGGCGAAGAGACCCAGTACTTC	CASSILRRGEETQYF
TRBD1	TRBV27	-	TRBJ1-5	TGTGCCAGCAGTCCAAAGACAGGGGTCAGCAATCAGCCCCAGCATTTT	CASSPKTGVSNQPQHF
TRBD2	TRBV6-2/TRBV6-3	-	TRBJ2-7	TGTGCCAGCAGTTACAGGGACTACAGCTACGAGCAGTACTTC	CASSYRDYSYEQYF
TRBD1	TRBV24-1	once	TRBJ1-1	TGTGCCACCAGTGACCCCGGGACAGGGAACACTGAAGCTTTCTTT	CATSDPGTGNTEAFF
-	TRBV20-1	few	TRBJ2-7	TGCAGTGTCCGCTCCGGGATCAACTCCTACGAGCAGTACTTC	CSVRSGINSYEQYF
-	TRBV6-1	-	TRBJ1-2	TGTGCCAGCACCGCGCAGTTAAACTATGGCTACACCTTC	CASTAQLNYGYTF
-	TRBV5-3	-	TRBJ1-2	TGTGCCAGAAGCTACACGCAGGGGCGGCCGGGGGGCTATGGCTACACCTTC	CARSYTQGRPGGYGYTF
TRBD1	TRBV4-2	-	TRBJ1-5	TGTGCCAGCCGGAGGACAGGTGATAATCAGCCCCAGCATTTT	CASRRTGDNQPQHF
TRBD1	TRBV20-1	large	TRBJ1-1	TGCAGTGCTAGTCAGACAGGGTTCACTGAAGCTTTCTTT	CSASQTGFTEAFF
TRBD1	TRBV30	-	TRBJ1-2	TGTGCCTGGATAGGACAGGGGAAGGGCTACACCTTC	CAWIGQGKGYTF
TRBD1	TRBV24-1	-	TRBJ1-2	TGTGCCACCAGTCAGACAGGGTTCTACTATGGCTACACCTTC	CATSQTGFYYGYTF
-	TRBV7-3	-	TRBJ1-1	TGTGCCAGCAGCTTAAGTCGGAGGGTTGCTTTCTTT	CASSLSRRVAFF
TRBD1	TRBV19	-	TRBJ1-2	TGTGCCAGTAGTGCACCGGGACAGTTCTATGGCTACACCTTC	CASSAPGQFYGYTF
-	TRBV6-5	once	TRBJ1-2	TGTGCCAGCAGTTTAACCGGGGGTCCAGATGGCTACACCTTC	CASSLTGGPDGYTF
-	TRBV6-2/TRBV6-3	-	TRBJ1-5	TGTGCCAGCAGTTACTCGAAGAATAGGGGAAGCAATCAGCCCCAGCATTTT	CASSYSKNRGSNQPQHF
TRBD1	TRBV7-9	-	TRBJ1-6	TGTGCCAGCAGCTTATTGAGGACAGGGGTATCCTCACCCCTCCACTTT	CASSLLRTGVSSPLHF
TRBD2	TRBV15	-	TRBJ2-5	TGTGCCACCAGCAGCGGGACTAGCGGGCCGCGAGCTCGAGAGACCCAGTACTTC	CATSSGTSGPRARETQYF
-	TRBV20-1	-	TRBJ1-2	TGCAGTCTACAAGGAGACTATGGCTACACCTTC	CSLQGDYGYTF